This TCR beta chain is from a study of monozygotic twins with cystic fibrosis. Some clones are missing from TCRdb's copy, which holds only in-frame ones; the method was immunoSEQ multiplex PCR. The table has about 36,000 clones, 84% seen once; the top ten hold 1.5% to 2%. V was clipped by 2 bases and J by 2 bases; unmatched bases: 5. The CDR3 totals 14 residues. CDR1 and CDR2 from the germline V gene are GTSNPN and SVGIG (reference sequence). Study-wide findings and caveats: Clonality was generally low (median about 0.01), higher in the most severe patients.

With respect to this clone: What it binds is unknown.

The sample taken for sequencing was blood. The chain is built from TRBV30 and TRBJ2-5; 7 nucleotides agree with TRBD2. This clonotype was sampled from a girl aged 2-9 years with cystic fibrosis. In DNA form, the CDR3 reads TGTGCCTGGAGTTATGGGGGGGGACAAGAGACCCAGTACTTC. Encoded protein: CAWSYGGGQETQYF.